The T cell receptor beta chain described here comes from a study of blood T cells in healthy people across ages. A second PCR, run for roughly 7 to 12 cycles, used a sample-barcoded 5' primer plus a J-beta primer mix. TCRdb re-derived calls from the 5' RACE reads in MiXCR, one entry per CDR3 protein. Here the sample spans 600,000 to 800,000 distinct CDR3 sequences, about 50% being singletons. In germline, CDR1 is DFQATT, CDR2 SNEGSKA (reference sequence). The CDR3 is made up of 13 amino acids. In regard to this clonotype: This may be a read error, as it is one base from a much larger clone.

The TCR was taken from an elderly woman in good health. Input material: blood. The rearrangement links TRBV20-1 to TRBJ2-3, with a possible D match to TRBD2 (6 bases). This CDR3 is CCAPTGDTDTQYF. Written as DNA, the CDR3 is TGCTGTGCTCCGACGGGGGACACAGATACGCAGTATTTT.